This is a list of T cell receptor beta chains from one sample in a study of shared clonotypes between healthy human individuals. This table comes from immunoSEQ multiplex PCR, and its TCRdb copy is limited to in-frame clones, with some not included. The sample lists roughly 1 million clones, around 78% occurring once. The sequenced material came from memory CD4+ T cells from PBMCs. These receptors were obtained from a man between 18 and 29 years old in good health. Some clones in this sample may be carry-over from other donors' samples. Both conserved end residues are trimmed from each CDR3. Clone size is given for some rows only: seen once, a few or many times, or a class if the clone is expanded.

CDR3aa: AWSKVRSGSVGSYNEQF; abundance: -; v_gene: TRBV30
CDR3aa: ASSSETTGRNEQF; abundance: -; v_gene: TRBV11-3
CDR3aa: ASSLGQSDEKLF; abundance: -; v_gene: TRBV7-9
CDR3aa: ASLKGLAALTAQY; abundance: -; v_gene: TRBV6-1
CDR3aa: AWKWDGIDEQY; abundance: few; v_gene: TRBV30
CDR3aa: ASSYSAENEQF; abundance: -; v_gene: TRBV6-5
CDR3aa: ASSLRRTSTDTQY; abundance: -; v_gene: TRBV7-3
CDR3aa: ASSPTVEAGPAF; abundance: -; v_gene: TRBV7-2
CDR3aa: ASSVSTGTASYEQY; abundance: -; v_gene: TRBV9
CDR3aa: ASSLTAPGSGNTIY; abundance: -; v_gene: TRBV5-1
CDR3aa: ASSQLRGELF; abundance: -; v_gene: TRBV5-1
CDR3aa: ASSFPDRGPGNTIY; abundance: few; v_gene: TRBV28
CDR3aa: AWSVWYEQY; abundance: -; v_gene: TRBV30